This is a list of T cell receptor beta chains from one sample in a study of blood T cells in healthy people across ages. TCRdb re-analysed the 5' RACE reads in MiXCR, keeping a single row per CDR3 protein. The sample gives 1.5 million to 1.9 million distinct CDR3 sequences, 40% to 45% of which show up once; under 5% is in the top ten. Sequencing was performed on blood. The receptors shown here come from a woman under 30 in good health. CDR3s include the opening cysteine and the closing phenylalanine or tryptophan.

v_call: TRBV20-1; cdr3_aa: CSARDQGAGAGGYTF
v_call: TRBV7-2; cdr3_aa: CASSLEAGYNSPLHF
v_call: TRBV27; cdr3_aa: CASIGLGREQYF
v_call: TRBV29-1; cdr3_aa: CSVGAQGLNYGYTF
v_call: TRBV5-1; cdr3_aa: CASRHQSNTGAFF
v_call: TRBV6-5; cdr3_aa: CASSNVQGGVEKLFF
v_call: TRBV9; cdr3_aa: CASSVVGTTRAGELFF
v_call: TRBV7-2; cdr3_aa: CASSSTGTGRQETQYF
v_call: TRBV28; cdr3_aa: CASSLSRLQQYF
v_call: TRBV4-1; cdr3_aa: CASSQPQRNQPQHF
v_call: TRBV28; cdr3_aa: CARSLWGQVNNEQFF
v_call: TRBV7-2; cdr3_aa: CASSSSGRGETQYF
v_call: TRBV27; cdr3_aa: CASSLSWSRTNGANVLTF
v_call: TRBV20-1; cdr3_aa: CSALTSGRAPYEQYF
v_call: TRBV7-2; cdr3_aa: CASSFTQGGRSQYF
v_call: TRBV4-1; cdr3_aa: CASSQLGRRNGYTF
v_call: TRBV20-1; cdr3_aa: CSANNPLTGSDEQYF
v_call: TRBV5-1; cdr3_aa: CASSLLWTVNTEAFF
v_call: TRBV4-1; cdr3_aa: CASSQDRALGTEAFF
v_call: TRBV7-2; cdr3_aa: CASSPRGGGRVSYNEQFF
v_call: TRBV5-1; cdr3_aa: CASSAVPGQGLNYGYTF
v_call: TRBV12-3/TRBV12-4; cdr3_aa: CASSVRQGAFGYTF
v_call: TRBV7-3; cdr3_aa: CASSLWTSRYNEQFF
v_call: TRBV9; cdr3_aa: CASSVDGVPSSEQYF
v_call: TRBV27; cdr3_aa: CASSLAGVGSYEQYF
v_call: TRBV28; cdr3_aa: CASSPPTGGREKLFF
v_call: TRBV2; cdr3_aa: CASRFSLANEQFF
v_call: TRBV7-2; cdr3_aa: CASSSSSDGGNQPQHF
v_call: TRBV18; cdr3_aa: CASSPNGQMGTEAFF
v_call: TRBV27; cdr3_aa: CASAYQGHGEKLFF
v_call: TRBV19; cdr3_aa: CASSIGSYEQYF
v_call: TRBV7-2; cdr3_aa: CASRHTRADTQYF
v_call: TRBV20-1; cdr3_aa: CSATGLANTGELFF
v_call: TRBV5-1; cdr3_aa: CASSLNSGGPQETQYF
v_call: TRBV7-2; cdr3_aa: CASRGGRQHYGYTF
v_call: TRBV4-3; cdr3_aa: CASSQDGRITDTQYF
v_call: TRBV12-3/TRBV12-4; cdr3_aa: CASRTDRGRLSSGNTIYF
v_call: TRBV9; cdr3_aa: CAGSERGYEQYF
v_call: TRBV20-1; cdr3_aa: CSATSSHNEQYF
v_call: TRBV29-1; cdr3_aa: CSVEKVGLSYGYTF
v_call: TRBV20-1; cdr3_aa: CSAKRSQGYNSPLHF
v_call: TRBV27; cdr3_aa: CASSDRGSTDTQYF
v_call: TRBV7-9; cdr3_aa: CASSLTAIVGGTQYF
v_call: TRBV7-2; cdr3_aa: CASRPRLAGGLYNEQYF
v_call: TRBV6-6; cdr3_aa: CASSYLNYNEQFF
v_call: TRBV10-3; cdr3_aa: CAISESVIRGNEQFF
v_call: TRBV5-1; cdr3_aa: CASSLARTTSTDTQYF
v_call: TRBV4-1; cdr3_aa: CASSQLQGTNGYTF
v_call: TRBV27; cdr3_aa: CASSFLDRGVETQYF
v_call: TRBV6-2/TRBV6-3; cdr3_aa: CASSYVEHQPQHF
v_call: TRBV7-9; cdr3_aa: CASSWESSYEQYF
v_call: TRBV20-1; cdr3_aa: CSAGQPLFRDTQYF
v_call: TRBV9; cdr3_aa: CASSPSLGTYNEQFF
v_call: TRBV4-1; cdr3_aa: CASSSYWTGTYEQYF
v_call: TRBV20-1; cdr3_aa: CSAIYGDDGNQPQHF
v_call: TRBV2; cdr3_aa: CASSVFGGNYGYTF
v_call: TRBV7-6; cdr3_aa: CASSPGTDDTKNIQYF
v_call: TRBV7-2; cdr3_aa: CASRGKGSPNEKLFF
v_call: TRBV29-1; cdr3_aa: CSVEGGSTNYGYTF